The clone carrying this TCR beta chain was seen more than once but under ten times. As yet, its antigen is unknown. MiXCR, applied by TCRdb to the 5' RACE reads, yields one record per CDR3 protein. The table lists 250,000 or so distinct CDR3 sequences, roughly a quarter of them singletons, with more than 0.6% in the top ten. This sample is drawn from a study of CD8 T cells in ankylosing spondylitis. General study results and limits: From matched ankylosing spondylitis synovial fluid, disease-linked clones were reportedly recovered at significantly enriched levels. For ankylosing spondylitis blood, a TCR beta motif of 7 to 9 highly homologous variants appeared characteristic.

The CDR3 sequence is 13 residues long. Germline CDR1 and CDR2: SQVTM and ANQGSEA. Trimming took 6 bases from V and 0 from J; bases not matched to a gene: 1. The chain employs TRBV29-1 and TRBJ2-1; 8 nucleotides align to TRBD2. The sequence came from a male donor with ankylosing spondylitis or in good health (not recorded which). Material: blood, either unsorted or a sorted T cell fraction (not recorded which). CDR3 residues: CSVGTSSYNEQFF. DNA of the CDR3: TGCAGCGTCGGGACTAGCTCCTACAATGAGCAGTTCTTC.